A selection of T cell receptor beta chains follows, all from one sample in a study of technical replicates of blood from several donors. Sequencing used immunoSEQ multiplex PCR; TCRdb keeps in-frame clones, though not all of them. Counted here are more than 15,000 clones, more than 75% occurring once; the ten biggest clones make up about 10%. The sample taken for sequencing was PBMCs. The origin of the receptors is a human donor in good health. CDR3s include the opening cysteine and the closing phenylalanine or tryptophan. Each record gives: clone size, J gene, V gene, D gene, CDR3 protein, CDR3 DNA. The D gene is left open where the match is weak. The size of a clone is reported for some rows only, either as once, few or many, or as a class for expanded clones.

NA,TRBJ2-7,TRBV6-6,TRBD2,CASSYSSSGDFYEQYF,TGTGCCAGCAGTTACTCGTCTAGCGGGGATTTTTACGAGCAGTACTTC
NA,TRBJ2-2,TRBV14,NA,CASSPLSTGELFF,TGTGCCAGCAGCCCACTAAGCACCGGGGAGCTGTTTTTT
NA,TRBJ1-3,TRBV9,NA,CASSNRVDGNTIYF,TGTGCCAGCAGCAACAGGGTTGATGGAAACACCATATATTTT
NA,TRBJ2-1,TRBV4-2,TRBD2,CASSQEFAGVDEQFF,TGTGCCAGCAGCCAAGAATTCGCGGGAGTTGATGAGCAGTTCTTC
NA,TRBJ1-3,TRBV5-4,TRBD1,CATRRDSSGNTIYF,TGTGCCACCCGACGGGACAGCTCTGGAAACACCATATATTTT
NA,TRBJ2-3,TRBV7-2,TRBD2,CASPAPRGDLDTQYF,TGTGCCAGCCCGGCGCCCCGGGGGGATTTGGATACGCAGTATTTT
NA,TRBJ2-3,TRBV9,TRBD1,CASSVAGQGIADTQYF,TGTGCCAGCAGCGTAGCAGGACAGGGGATCGCAGATACGCAGTATTTT
NA,TRBJ1-1,TRBV18,NA,CASSPAVPEAFF,TGTGCCAGCTCACCGGCTGTTCCTGAAGCTTTCTTT
NA,TRBJ1-3,TRBV30,TRBD1,CAWSRDRGPLSGNTIYF,TGTGCCTGGAGCCGGGACAGGGGGCCCCTCTCTGGAAACACCATATATTTT
once,TRBJ2-1,TRBV5-6,TRBD2,CASSLGGLAGEQFF,TGTGCCAGCAGCCTAGGGGGGCTAGCGGGTGAGCAGTTCTTC
NA,TRBJ2-7,TRBV11-2,TRBD2,CASSLPLAGSYEQYF,TGTGCCAGCAGCCTCCCCCTAGCGGGATCCTACGAGCAGTACTTC
once,TRBJ2-2,TRBV4-1,NA,CASSQDAGRSTGELFF,TGCGCCAGCAGCCAAGATGCGGGACGATCCACCGGGGAGCTGTTTTTT
NA,TRBJ1-1,TRBV27,NA,CASSLGGAYTEAFF,TGTGCCAGCAGTTTGGGAGGTGCTTACACTGAAGCTTTCTTT
NA,TRBJ2-5,TRBV19,TRBD2,CASALGREQETQYF,TGTGCCAGTGCCCTGGGGAGGGAGCAAGAGACCCAGTACTTC
NA,TRBJ1-2,TRBV6-6,NA,CASREIASYGYTF,TGTGCCAGCAGGGAAATAGCGAGCTATGGCTACACCTTC
NA,TRBJ2-4,TRBV7-8,NA,CASSLSNRDHGGAKNIQYF,TGTGCCAGCAGCTTAAGTAATCGGGACCACGGGGGAGCCAAAAACATTCAGTACTTC
NA,TRBJ1-2,TRBV5-4,NA,CASSLIGNEYGYTF,TGTGCCAGCAGCTTGATCGGGAATGAATATGGCTACACCTTC
large,TRBJ2-7,TRBV19,TRBD2,CASSILAGGSGGDEQYF,TGTGCCAGTAGTATCCTAGCGGGAGGGTCAGGAGGAGATGAGCAGTACTTC
few,TRBJ2-2,TRBV6-5,NA,CASSLVPTGELFF,TGTGCCAGCAGTCTAGTGCCCACCGGGGAGCTGTTTTTT
NA,TRBJ1-1,TRBV7-6,TRBD1,CASSLARDRKAFF,TGTGCCAGCAGCTTAGCGAGGGACAGGAAAGCTTTCTTT
NA,TRBJ2-7,TRBV28,TRBD2,CASFSGRYEQYF,TGTGCCAGTTTTAGCGGGAGGTACGAGCAGTACTTC
NA,TRBJ2-7,TRBV6-5,NA,CASSYRQRYEQYF,TGTGCCAGCAGTTACCGACAGAGGTACGAGCAGTACTTC
few,TRBJ1-1,TRBV5-1,TRBD1,CASSSLGQGNTEAFF,TGCGCCAGCAGCTCACTGGGACAGGGGAACACTGAAGCTTTCTTT
NA,TRBJ2-1,TRBV30,NA,CALGQNNEQFF,TGTGCCTTGGGGCAGAACAATGAGCAGTTCTTC
NA,TRBJ1-2,TRBV7-9,TRBD1,CASSSGQGASSYTF,TGTGCCAGCAGCTCAGGACAGGGTGCCTCCAGCTACACCTTC
NA,TRBJ2-7,TRBV30,NA,CAWMGPGKSYEQYF,TGTGCCTGGATGGGCCCAGGCAAATCCTACGAGCAGTACTTC
NA,TRBJ2-1,TRBV6-1,NA,CASSEDSSQWWSYNEQFF,TGTGCCAGCAGTGAAGATTCCAGTCAGTGGTGGTCCTACAATGAGCAGTTCTTC
once,TRBJ1-2,TRBV18,TRBD1,CASSPSGQGIYGYTF,TGTGCCAGCTCACCCTCCGGACAGGGGATCTATGGCTACACCTTC
NA,TRBJ2-7,TRBV2,TRBD1,CASRKPGTGGHEQYF,TGTGCCAGCAGGAAACCCGGGACAGGAGGCCACGAGCAGTACTTC
NA,TRBJ2-3,TRBV2,NA,CAFKASGLGADTQYF,TGTGCCTTTAAGGCTAGCGGTCTGGGGGCTGATACGCAGTATTTT
NA,TRBJ2-4,TRBV19,NA,CASSKFKGNIQYF,TGTGCCAGTAGTAAGTTTAAGGGGAACATTCAGTACTTC
NA,TRBJ2-7,TRBV7-9,TRBD2,CASSPFLAGGFSYEQYF,TGTGCCAGCAGCCCCTTCCTAGCGGGAGGGTTCTCCTACGAGCAGTACTTC